This record covers a single T cell receptor (beta chain). Its antigen is unknown. Some second doses came at about 4 weeks and others at about 12 weeks; these were pooled. This entry belongs to a study of T cell responses to AZD1222 COVID-19 vaccine. TCRdb keeps only in-frame clones here, not all; method: immunoSEQ multiplex PCR. The sample yields some 63,000 clones, about 91% seen once. Findings and caveats of the study: Repertoire samples came only from after the peak T cell response. Epitopes outside B.1.351 and B.1.1.7 mutated regions reportedly drew nearly half of spike TCRs.

Material: peripheral blood, obtained 28 days after the second AZD1222 dose. This sequence was found in an adult who received the AZD1222 COVID-19 vaccine.

The CDR3 sequence: CASSTPPGANVLTF. For the CDR3, the DNA is TGTGCCAGCAGTACTCCGCCTGGGGCCAACGTCCTGACTTTC. The gene calls are TRBV27 and TRBJ2-6; D gene unclear. This CDR3 has 14 residues. CDR1 and CDR2 from the germline V gene are MNHEY and SMNVEV (reference sequence). V lost 5 bases to trimming and J lost 2 bases, with 7 bases between them. Full variable domain (rest looked up from reference TRBV27 and TRBJ2-6): EAQVTQNPRYLITVTGKKLTVTCSQNMNHEYMSWYRQDPGLGLRQIYYSMNVEVTDKGDVPEGYKVSRKEKRNFPLILESPSPNQTSLYFCASSTPPGANVLTFGAGSRLTVL.